This TCR beta chain is drawn from a study of control samples from healthy donors and cancer patients (dated by TCRdb to 2018 to 2020). The library was made by the immunoSEQ multiplex PCR assay. TCRdb's version of the immuneACCESS table is confined to in-frame rearrangements and falls short of the full clone set. An unresolved V gene accounts for under half of the shortfall where checked; the remainder is of unknown origin. The sample table contains about 150,000 clones; only one count was recorded for 94% of them. The ten largest account for around 5.4% of the sample. Details on this clone: There is no known antigen for this receptor. Base-call qualities are not available, and no considerably larger clone is one nucleotide away.

The V end gives up 1 base and the J end 4 bases, leaving 1 base in the junction not matched to a gene. The CDR3 contains 14 residues, cysteine and phenylalanine counted. The sequence is cut down to CDR3 DNA, 42 bases in frame from base 1. CDR1 is given as SGHAT and CDR2 as FQNNGV, both from the germline V gene. This chain joins TRBV11-2 to TRBJ2-7, with 10 bases aligning to TRBD1. The clonotype was recovered from a middle-aged man in good health. The sequenced sample consisted of blood. The CDR3 in this case is CASSLGTGGYEQYF. The nucleotides read TGTGCCAGCAGCTTAGGGACAGGGGGTTACGAGCAGTACTTC.